This T cell receptor beta chain is from a study of T cell changes during pregnancy in multiple sclerosis. Assay used: immunoSEQ multiplex PCR; TCRdb lists only in-frame clones, some missing. The sample consists of 70,000 to 75,000 clones, just under 95% of them appearing once. Trimming cost V 7 bases and J 0 bases, with 11 bases left between them. Per germline, CDR1 SGHRS and CDR2 YFSETQ. CDR3 length: 13 amino acids. Sample: peripheral blood, taken in the second trimester of pregnancy. The chain joins TRBV5-1 to TRBJ2-7; TRBD1 is a possible D gene (6 bases). The TCR was taken from a female donor with multiple sclerosis, enrolled in a pregnancy study. The CDR3 DNA is TGCGCCAGCGCCGACAGGAGCTCCTACGAGCAGTACTTC. Its protein is CASADRSSYEQYF.